This T cell receptor beta chain was observed in a study of tumor-infiltrating lymphocytes in primary liver carcinoma (dated by TCRdb to between 2016 and 2019). For the study in its entirety: Of the five patients (three men and two women, aged 30 to 69 years), four had hepatocellular carcinoma and one had combined HCC and intrahepatic cholangiocarcinoma. Roughly 3.65 to 7.13 million productive TCRbeta reads were obtained per sample, and no significant difference in read depth was found between tissue types. The five patients had tumors staged T1-T3 N0M0, with maximum diameters ranging from 4.2 to 10 cm. A total of 35 or so specimens from 5 patients, comprising about 25 tumor regions, 5 adjacent noncancerous liver tissues and 5 peripheral blood samples, were covered by TCRbeta repertoire sequencing. The study combined TCRbeta repertoire sequencing, expression microarrays and whole-exome sequencing across five regions of each liver tumor, with adjacent normal tissue and blood. To link TCRbeta repertoire diversity with the local molecular phenotype, the roughly 26 tumor region samples were profiled using Agilent mRNA microarrays. Repertoires from technical replicates were highly reproducible, with mean shared-clone rates approximately 0.9 and correlation coefficients above 0.98. Overall study outcomes, separate from this receptor: Repertoire overlap was higher between tumor regions (mean about 35%) than tumor-adjacent (approximately 17%) or tumor-blood (about 15%) pairs, consistent with antigen-driven expansion. Only the TCR beta chain was sequenced, so true repertoire diversity is likely underestimated because unpaired alpha chains were not captured. Only about 7-24% of top clones were present in all five regions of a tumor, suggesting spatial heterogeneity of tumor-infiltrating T cells. The top 250 clones made up a significantly larger repertoire fraction in tumors than in blood (p = 0.039). With just a handful of patients in the study, the authors point out that the findings should be validated in a larger study. Because the samples were bulk and unsorted, CD4+ and CD8+ T cell repertoires could not be compared.

Without any cell sorting, total RNA and DNA were co-extracted from approximately 22-30 mg of bulk tissue using the AllPrep DNA/RNA mini kit. Between November 2015 and early 2016, about 5 patients in China with histopathologically diagnosed primary liver carcinoma had their tumors surgically resected. At the time of sampling, the patients were treatment-naive and had chronic HBV infection. Five spatially separated regions were sampled from each tumor: the superior, inferior, left-lateral and right-lateral poles, plus the tumor centre. Histological examination found more than 90% viable tumor cells in every tumor sample. Each fresh piece of tumor and adjacent tissue was cut in two, with one half stored in RNAlater at -80 degrees C and the other half sent for histology. Using a constant-region primer and ProtoScript II reverse transcriptase, TCRbeta-specific cDNA was reverse-transcribed from about 540 ng total RNA. TCRbeta libraries were built with three nested multiplex PCR rounds, a slightly modified ARM-PCR procedure. Each of the first two PCR rounds ran for around 11 cycles using multiplex TRBV1-TRBV30 forward primers together with a Cbeta reverse primer. Sample barcodes and Illumina adapters were added in a final 25-cycle PCR with Deep VentR polymerase. Before sequencing, amplicons of 200-500 bp were gel-purified using a QIAquick gel extraction kit. An Illumina HiSeq 2500 was used to sequence the TCRbeta amplicons, generating 250-bp paired-end reads. In the source study's methods: Trimmomatic v0.33 was used to quality-trim the reads, and FLASH v1.2.11 was used to merge paired reads so that full CDR3 sequences could be recovered. MiGEC v1.2.1b assigned V, D and J germline segments to the rearranged TCRbeta sequences. VDJtools v1.0.0 computed clonotype statistics and Shannon-Wiener diversity indices. To cut down on sampling bias, every analysis after diversity analysis relied on just the 250 most abundant clonotypes from each sample. The raw public reads went through TCRdb reprocessing: fastp at Q25, MiXCR clone calling, in-frame beta chains kept. Here each entry gathers all rows of one CDR3 protein and keeps the most common genes and DNA. The V and J calls were not made by the authors but by TCRdb's processing. The sample table records 100,000 to 150,000 distinct CDR3 sequences; 55% to 75% of these occur just once. Approximately 8.9% of the sample is in the top ten clones.

Deletion took 3 bases off V and 3 bases off J, with a span of 8 bases between the germline ends. The cysteine opens and the phenylalanine closes a CDR3 of 13 amino acids. Of all the DNA, just the CDR3 is kept, 39 bases in frame from base 1. As encoded in the germline V gene, CDR1 is MDHEN while CDR2 is SYDVKM. This clonotype occurred a few times. The specificity of this receptor is unknown. No clone much larger than this one lies a single base away; base qualities are absent. The chain couples TRBV28 to TRBJ1-2; too little of a D gene remains to name it. Input material: liver tumor tissue from sampling region 3. This specimen's cell subset or site label, per the study, means: tumor region T3, left-lateral pole. This sequence originates from a woman in her sixties with primary liver carcinoma and hepatitis B virus infection. The DNA sequence is as follows: TGTGCCAGCAGTTTCGGGCTGGACTATGGCTACACCTTC. Protein translation: CASSFGLDYGYTF.